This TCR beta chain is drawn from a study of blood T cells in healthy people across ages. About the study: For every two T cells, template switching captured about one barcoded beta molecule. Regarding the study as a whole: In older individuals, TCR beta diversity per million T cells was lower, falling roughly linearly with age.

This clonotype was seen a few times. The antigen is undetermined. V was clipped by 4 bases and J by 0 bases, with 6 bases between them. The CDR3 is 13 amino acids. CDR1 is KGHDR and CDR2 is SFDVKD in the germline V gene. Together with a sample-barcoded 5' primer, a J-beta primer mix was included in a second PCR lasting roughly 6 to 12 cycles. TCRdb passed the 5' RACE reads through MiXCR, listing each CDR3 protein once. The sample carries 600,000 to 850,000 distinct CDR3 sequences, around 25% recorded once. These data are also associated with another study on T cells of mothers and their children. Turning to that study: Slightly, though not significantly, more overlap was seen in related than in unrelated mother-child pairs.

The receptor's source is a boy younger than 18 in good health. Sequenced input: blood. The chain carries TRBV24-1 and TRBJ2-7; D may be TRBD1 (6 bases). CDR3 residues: CATSEDSSYEQYF. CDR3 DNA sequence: TGTGCCACCAGTGAGGACAGCTCCTACGAGCAGTACTTC.